What follows is one TCR beta chain and its context. These data originate in a study of blood T cell repertoires in COVID-19. On the study more broadly: Acute and convalescent COVID-19 specimens originated in the United States, Italy and Spain.

Repertoires were generated with immunoSEQ multiplex PCR, while TCRdb's copy carries only in-frame clones and drops some. The data hold some 300,000 clones, with around 85% observed a single time. The CDR3 spans 15 residues. V dropped 4 bases and J dropped 7; count of bases not matched to a gene: 8. Per the germline V gene, CDR1 is MNHEY and CDR2 is SVGAGI. The chain is built from TRBV6-5 and TRBJ2-1, with 9 bases aligning to TRBD1. The receptor's source is a woman between 45 and 60 years old with active or convalescent COVID-19. Specimen: peripheral blood. CDR3 residues: CASSSYGTGKNEQFF. In nucleotides, the CDR3 is TGTGCCAGCAGTTCCTACGGGACAGGGAAGAATGAGCAGTTCTTC.